This T cell receptor beta chain was sequenced during a study of blood T cell repertoires in COVID-19. Study details: Specimens from acute and convalescent COVID-19 originated in the United States, Italy and Spain. From T cells, B-cell-depleted T cells, or PBMCs came the material, which was cDNA or gDNA.

This CDR3 has 15 residues. The germline gives CDR1 KGHSH, CDR2 LQKENI. The V end was cut by 0 bases, the J end by 4 bases, with 13 bases between. In the authors' workflow: For nucleated cells, counts were estimated from reference gene primer amplification. TCRdb keeps only in-frame clones here, not all; method: immunoSEQ multiplex PCR. V, J and clone size derive from that table, while D and trimming were established from the DNA sequence. The table records about 16,000 clones, less than 90% of them present only once. The TCR was taken from a man between 60 and 75 years old with acute or convalescent COVID-19. This chain uses TRBV18 with TRBJ2-7; TRBD2 might be the D (6 bases). Specimen: peripheral blood. The CDR3 region is CASSPPTSLLYEQYF. The CDR3 nucleotides read TGTGCCAGCTCACCACCTACTAGCTTATTATACGAGCAGTACTTC.